These 32 T cell receptor beta chains were sequenced from one sample in a study of radiotherapy plus CTLA-4 blockade in lung cancer. Here immunoSEQ multiplex PCR was the method, and the copy in TCRdb shows in-frame clones only, minus some. Of some 15,000 clones in the sample, about 89% were seen once. This sample comprised peripheral blood, obtained from a patient treated with radiotherapy plus ipilimumab. Source of these receptors: a human donor with non-small cell lung cancer that progressed on radiotherapy plus ipilimumab. Some clones in this sample may be carry-over from other donors' samples.

The J gene is TRBJ2-7, the V gene TRBV7-8, with D tentatively TRBD2 (5 bases). V lost 1 base, J lost 1 base, and 8 bases lay in between. The CDR3 contains 14 residues. The V gene's germline CDR1 is SGHVS and CDR2 FQNEAQ. The CDR3 nucleotides are TGTGCCAGCAGCTTAGTCGGCGGGTCCTACGAGCAGTACTTC. The encoded protein is CASSLVGGSYEQYF.

The chain recombines TRBV11-2 with TRBJ2-5, with 7 bases matching TRBD2. Germline V gene data show CDR1 as SGHAT and CDR2 as FQNNGV. This CDR3 comprises 17 residues. Germline trimming cut 4 bases from V and 4 bases from J; bases unmatched to any gene: 15. The CDR3 DNA follows: TGTGCCAGCAGCTCTATAGGGACTGGCGGGAGACGAGAGACCCAGTACTTC. Amino acid sequence: CASSSIGTGGRRETQYF. Combining the CDR3 with reference TRBV11-2 and TRBJ2-5 gives the whole variable domain EAGVAQSPRYKIIEKRQSVAFWCNPISGHATLYWYQQILGQGPKLLIQFQNNGVVDDSQLPKDRFSAERLKGVDSTLKIQPAKLEDSAVYLCASSSIGTGGRRETQYFGPGTRLLVL.

V usage is TRBV7-8 and J usage is TRBJ2-5; D possibly corresponds to TRBD1 (5 bases). The DNA matches TRBJ2-7 better at its end, which makes the J call doubtful. The CDR3 is 13 amino acids. Per the germline V gene, CDR1 is SGHVS and CDR2 is FQNEAQ. CDR3 sequence reads: CASSLGTTYEQYF. CDR3 sequence (DNA): TGTGCCAGCAGCTTAGGGACAACCTACGAGCAGTACTTC.

The genes are TRBV28 and TRBJ2-7, with TRBD2 identical over 9 bases. Trimming at V came to 6 bases and at J to 3 bases, leaving 6 bases not matched to a gene. Germline V gene data show CDR1 as MDHEN and CDR2 as SYDVKM. This CDR3 spans 14 amino acids. The CDR3 region has the DNA TGTGCCAGCAGCGGGGGACTAGCCCACTACGAGCAGTACTTC. The encoded protein is CASSGGLAHYEQYF. The full variable domain, rest sourced from reference TRBV28 and TRBJ2-7, is DVKVTQSSRYLVKRTGEKVFLECVQDMDHENMFWYRQDPGLGLRLIYFSYDVKMKEKGDIPEGYSVSREKKERFSLILESASTNQTSMYLCASSGGLAHYEQYFGPGTRLTVT.

V usage is TRBV7-9 and J usage is TRBJ1-2; possible D gene TRBD1, 6 bases. CDR1 is SEHNR, CDR2 FQNEAQ, per germline (reference sequence). CDR3 length: 14 residues. V gave up 5 bases and J gave up 3 bases, with 13 bases separating them. The chain's CDR3 is CASSGGGSHYGYTF. DNA of the CDR3: TGTGCCAGCAGCGGGGGGGGCTCCCACTATGGCTACACCTTC.

The chain recombines TRBV5-8 with TRBJ1-5; D remains unclear. V lost 0 bases and J 4 bases, leaving 11 bases between the germline ends. The CDR3 runs to 15 residues. Per germline, CDR1 SGHTS and CDR2 YDEGEE. CDR3 sequence reads: CASSLDVGRNQPQHF. Here the CDR3 DNA reads TGTGCCAGCAGCTTGGATGTGGGGAGGAATCAGCCCCAGCATTTT.

The genes are TRBV5-8 and TRBJ2-1; TRBD1 agrees at 7 bases. This CDR3 is built from 15 residues. V lost 6 bases to trimming and J lost 4 bases; unmatched junction nucleotides: 10. The germline gives CDR1 SGHTS, CDR2 YDEGEE. The CDR3 loop is CASTRPGQSYNEQFF. The CDR3 DNA sequence: TGTGCCAGCACCCGCCCGGGACAGTCATACAATGAGCAGTTCTTC.

V is TRBV2 and J is TRBJ2-3, with TRBD2 as a possible D gene (5 bases). V lost 4 bases and J lost 6, with 11 bases in between. CDR1 SNHLY and CDR2 FYNNEI come from the germline V gene. The CDR3 runs 13 residues. CDR3: CASSVSWEDTQYF. In DNA, the CDR3 is TGTGCCAGCAGTGTGTCCTGGGAGGATACGCAGTATTTT. Complete variable domain (other parts from reference TRBV2 and TRBJ2-3): EPEVTQTPSHQVTQMGQEVILRCVPISNHLYFYWYRQILGQKVEFLVSFYNNEISEKSEIFDDQFSVERPDGSNFTLKIRSTKLEDSAMYFCASSVSWEDTQYFGPGTRLTVL.

V gene TRBV5-1 combines with J gene TRBJ2-2; a weak D match, TRBD1 (5 bases). Germline loops: CDR1 SGHRS, CDR2 YFSETQ. The germline V and J ends were trimmed by 3 bases and 7 bases, with 13 bases remaining between them. This CDR3 is built from 14 residues. In nucleotides, the CDR3 is TGCGCCAGCAGCTCAGGGTCTGACGGCGGGGAGCTGTTTTTT. Amino acid sequence: CASSSGSDGGELFF.

This clone has only one observation. This sequence joins TRBV2 and TRBJ1-5; D unclear. Germline CDR1 reads SNHLY; CDR2 reads FYNNEI. The CDR3 runs to 13 residues. The germline V and J ends were trimmed by 7 bases and 5 bases, with 12 bases remaining between them. CDR3 in DNA: TGTGCCAGCAATCTCGCTCTAGATCAGCCCCAGCATTTT. Translation gives CASNLALDQPQHF.

This clone appeared a few times. This rearrangement joins TRBV19 to TRBJ2-1, with D possibly being TRBD2 (7 bases). Germline CDR1 reads LNHDA; CDR2 reads SQIVND (reference sequence). The CDR3 covers 13 residues. Trimming left V 3 bases short and J 8 bases short, with 11 bases between. CDR3 sequence: CASSMRGGHEQFF. For the CDR3, the DNA is TGTGCCAGTAGTATGAGGGGGGGCCATGAGCAGTTCTTC.

The gene calls are TRBV27 and TRBJ1-2; 7 bases line up with TRBD1. CDR1 is MNHEY and CDR2 is SMNVEV in the germline V gene (reference sequence). The ends lost 6 bases at V and 1 base at J; junction bases unmatched: 5. CDR3 length: 14 amino acids. CDR3 residues: CASRGGQFNYGYTF. For the CDR3, the DNA is TGTGCCAGCAGAGGGGGACAGTTTAACTATGGCTACACCTTC.

V and J are TRBV7-8 and TRBJ2-5; D is uncertain. V lost 6 bases to trimming and J lost 5 bases, with 10 bases between them. Looked up from germline, CDR1 is SGHVS and CDR2 is FQNEAQ. This CDR3 comprises 12 residues. CDR3 DNA sequence: TGTGCCAGCAGTTTCTATAAGGAGACCCAGTACTTC. Translated, it gives CASSFYKETQYF.

Comment on this clone: The junction departs from the called germline gene at one end, perhaps through a read error. This chain links TRBV5-1 with TRBJ2-1; 9 nucleotides match TRBD2. This CDR3 region has 15 residues. Germline V gene lookup returns CDR1 SGHRS and CDR2 YFSETQ. Here the CDR3 DNA reads TGCGCCAGCAGCTTGGAAGTAGCGGGGGTCAATGGGCAGTTCTTC. Translating gives CASSLEVAGVNGQFF.

On this clone: This sample includes further DNA sequences coding for the same CDR3. This chain links TRBV5-1 with TRBJ1-5; D may be TRBD1 (6 bases). The V end lost 3 bases, the J end lost 7 bases, and 14 bases lay between the germline ends. Germline lookup yields CDR1 SGHRS and CDR2 YFSETQ. The CDR3 is 14 residues long. The CDR3 reads CASSSGQLNQPQHF. DNA of the CDR3: TGCGCCAGCAGCTCAGGACAGTTAAACCAGCCCCAGCATTTT.

The rearrangement links TRBV25-1 to TRBJ2-5; D perhaps matches TRBD1 (6 bases). Germline loops: CDR1 MGHDK, CDR2 SYGVNS. V was shortened by 6 bases and J by 7 bases, with 15 bases between the two germline ends. The CDR3 spans 13 residues. The CDR3 nucleotides are TGTGCCAGCAGCGATGAGGTAGGGGGGACCCAGTACTTC. Its protein product is CASSDEVGGTQYF.

The chain recombines TRBV11-1 with TRBJ1-1; TRBD1 might be the D (6 bases). The CDR3 contains 15 residues. Trimming cost V 3 bases and J 3 bases, with 14 bases left between them. Germline loops: CDR1 SGHAT, CDR2 FQDESV (reference sequence). The CDR3 DNA is TGTGCCAGCAGCTTTAGCCCGGGGGGCTACACTGAAGCTTTCTTT. Protein product: CASSFSPGGYTEAFF. The whole variable domain, remainder taken from reference TRBV11-1 and TRBJ1-1, is EAEVAQSPRYKITEKSQAVAFWCDPISGHATLYWYRQILGQGPELLVQFQDESVVDDSQLPKDRFSAERLKGVDSTLKIQPAELGDSAMYLCASSFSPGGYTEAFFGQGTRLTVV.

The CDR3 reads CASSGGNHNEQFF. CDR3 DNA: TGCGCCAGTAGCGGGGGGAACCACAATGAGCAGTTCTTC. The gene calls are TRBV10-2 and TRBJ2-1; 10 positions match TRBD2. Germline values: CDR1 WSHSY, CDR2 SAAADI. V was pared by 9 bases and J by 5 bases, with 4 bases of the junction left unmatched. The CDR3 length is 13 residues.

The V call is TRBV2, the J call TRBJ2-3, with D perhaps matching TRBD2 (6 bases). This CDR3 has 14 residues. V lost 5 bases and J 5 bases, leaving 14 bases between the germline ends. Per the germline V gene, CDR1 is SNHLY and CDR2 is FYNNEI. The CDR3 spells CASSPRLEGDTQYF. CDR3 bases: TGTGCCAGCAGTCCCCGACTAGAAGGAGATACGCAGTATTTT.

This chain connects TRBV5-5 to TRBJ1-5; maybe TRBD1 (6 bases). This CDR3 has 13 residues. Germline CDR1 is SGHKS and CDR2 is YYEKEE (reference sequence). V lost 3 bases to trimming and J lost 2 bases, with 6 bases between them. CDR3 protein: CASSWTGNQPQHF. The DNA for the CDR3 is TGTGCCAGCAGCTGGACAGGCAATCAGCCCCAGCATTTT.

The J gene is TRBJ2-2, the V gene TRBV9; 7 bases are shared with TRBD1. Losses at the gene ends were 7 bases for V and 6 bases for J; bases not matched to a gene: 9. The CDR3 has 14 amino acids. Germline V gene data show CDR1 as SGDLS and CDR2 as YYNGEE. CDR3 protein: CASAVNQGAGELFF. Written as DNA, the CDR3 is TGTGCCAGCGCCGTGAACCAGGGGGCCGGGGAGCTGTTTTTT.

The chain recombines TRBV6-1 with TRBJ2-7; 12 positions agree with TRBD2. From germline, CDR1 is MNHNS and CDR2 SASEGT. The ends lost 6 bases at V and 4 bases at J; junction bases unmatched: 1. This CDR3 comprises 13 residues. Here the CDR3 DNA reads TGTGCCAGCAGGACTAGCGGGGGTTACGAGCAGTACTTC. It translates to CASRTSGGYEQYF.

V and J are TRBV18 and TRBJ2-2, with 9 bases matching TRBD1. Unmatched junction bases numbered 8, after V lost 8 bases and J lost 4 bases. Germline V gene lookup returns CDR1 KGHSH and CDR2 LQKENI. CDR3 length equals 15 residues. DNA of the CDR3: TGTGCCAGCCCTCCGGGACAGGGTGGCACCGGGGAGCTGTTTTTT. It translates to CASPPGQGGTGELFF.

The chain links TRBV4-2 to TRBJ2-3; a weak D match, TRBD2 (6 bases). CDR1 LGHNA and CDR2 YNFKEQ come from the germline V gene. This CDR3 is built from 14 residues. Trimming took 4 bases from V and 1 from J, leaving 9 bases between them. The CDR3 sequence is CASSLERGTDTQYF. Written as DNA, the CDR3 is TGTGCCAGCAGCCTCGAGCGGGGCACAGATACGCAGTATTTT.

This clone was seen a single time. This chain connects TRBV23-1 to TRBJ2-7; D not certain. TRBV23-1 is designated an ORF whose function remains uncertain. CDR3 size: 14 residues. V dropped 0 bases and J dropped 6 bases, with 12 bases sitting between them. CDR3 protein: CASSQSAADGEQYF. The CDR3 bases are TGCGCCAGCAGTCAATCGGCGGCAGATGGCGAGCAGTACTTC.

V gene TRBV6-5 combines with J gene TRBJ2-1; 8 bases map to TRBD2. The CDR3 extends over 11 amino acids. Germline CDR1 reads MNHEY; CDR2 reads SVGAGI. V trimming: 6 bases; J trimming: 12 bases; junction bases outside the gene matches: 4. In DNA form, the CDR3 reads TGTGCCAGCAGGCGGAGCGGGAGGCAGTTCTTC. Protein sequence: CASRRSGRQFF.

The CDR3 spells CASSLGTSRAYNEQFF. CDR3 in DNA: TGTGCCAGCAGCTTAGGGACTAGCCGCGCATACAATGAGCAGTTCTTC. The V and J genes are TRBV12-1 and TRBJ2-1; the DNA was not used to check the table's D call, TRBD2. TRBV12-1 is annotated as a pseudogene. There are 16 residues in the CDR3.

The genes are TRBV7-7 and TRBJ2-2, with 7 bases aligning to TRBD2. There are 15 residues in the CDR3. The V and J ends lost 5 bases and 4 bases, in that order; junction bases with no gene match: 7. Germline CDR1 is SSHAT and CDR2 is FNYEAQ (reference sequence). The CDR3 bases are TGTGCCAGCAGCCCGGGGCCGGGGGGCACCGGGGAGCTGTTTTTT. Translating gives CASSPGPGGTGELFF.

In this sample, this clone turned up once. This sequence joins TRBV4-3 and TRBJ2-5; maybe TRBD2 (5 bases). Germline V gene sequence: CDR1 LGHNA, CDR2 YSLEER. Trimming removed 1 base from V and 2 bases from J, with 11 bases in between. The CDR3 is made up of 15 amino acids. CDR3 sequence: CASSQGGGLQETQYF. The CDR3 DNA sequence: TGCGCCAGCAGCCAAGGCGGCGGACTTCAAGAGACCCAGTACTTC.

The chain couples TRBV13 to TRBJ2-1, with 7 bases matching TRBD1. The CDR3 is made up of 19 amino acids. Germline CDR1 PRHDT, CDR2 FYEKMQ (reference sequence). V lost 1 base to trimming and J lost 7 bases; unmatched junction nucleotides: 19. DNA of the CDR3: TGTGCCAGCAGCTTAGCCCCGGAAATCTTTGAGGGGGCCGGTAATGAGCAGTTCTTC. Amino acid sequence: CASSLAPEIFEGAGNEQFF.

V usage is TRBV5-1 and J usage is TRBJ2-1; 11 bases map to TRBD2. This CDR3 spans 19 amino acids. V dropped 0 bases and J dropped 4; count of bases not matched to a gene: 12. Germline V gene lookup returns CDR1 SGHRS and CDR2 YFSETQ. CDR3: CASSLVASGRTVRYNEQFF. The CDR3 coding sequence is TGCGCCAGCAGCTTGGTGGCTAGCGGGAGGACGGTTCGGTACAATGAGCAGTTCTTC.

This chain connects TRBV7-9 to TRBJ2-3; 10 bases are shared with TRBD2. This CDR3 is built from 15 residues. The germline V gene encodes CDR1 SEHNR and CDR2 FQNEAQ (reference sequence). J lost 2 bases, V lost 6 bases, and 5 bases had no gene match. In nucleotides, the CDR3 is TGTGCCAGCAGGACACTAGCGGGACCCACAGATACGCAGTATTTT. Translating it yields CASRTLAGPTDTQYF.